This TCR beta chain was profiled in a study of Ad26.COV2.S vaccination and SARS-CoV-2 variants (dated by TCRdb to about 2021). As for the study more broadly: Vaccine-arm donors came from COV1001, a multicentre, randomized, double-blind, placebo-controlled phase I-IIa trial of Ad26.COV2.S in healthy adults. Ad26.COV2.S was given intramuscularly at 5x10^10 or 1x10^11 viral particles, as a single shot or as two shots 56 days apart. The specificity and breadth of SARS-CoV-2-reactive T cell receptors after Ad26.COV2.S vaccination were assessed by TCRbeta repertoire sequencing. A total of 32 samples were included in the TCR-sequenced set, comprising about 20 Ad26.COV2.S vaccine recipients, 5 placebo recipients and 8 SARS-CoV-2 convalescent individuals. Participants in the trial were split at random into five groups of five each, receiving low-dose or high-dose Ad26.COV2.S once or twice, or else placebo on both occasions. Throughout the experiments and outcome assessment, investigators stayed blinded to trial group allocation. Broad study findings and their caveats: The authors noted that total T cell responses may have been underestimated by the TCR breadth and depth analyses. Vaccine and placebo recipients had comparable non-spike TCR breadth, which fits with the vaccine containing only spike. After vaccination, substantial breadth of spike-specific CD8+ and CD4+ T cell responses was reported. Spike-specific TCR breadth was higher in Ad26.COV2.S recipients than in placebo recipients (P = 0.0014). The study lacked the statistical power to compare responses across vaccine doses or regimens.

On this clone: Its target antigen remains unknown. The sample holds no much larger clone one base away, and base qualities are not on file.

The immunoSEQ Assay was the method used to sequence TCRbeta CDR3 regions. After extraction, genomic DNA underwent amplification by bias-controlled multiplex PCR, followed by high-throughput sequencing. The study's processing was this. To quantify the absolute abundance of every unique TCRbeta CDR3 region, sequences were collapsed and filtered. T cell fraction was estimated by normalizing TCRbeta template counts to usable DNA, with usable DNA measured through amplification of reference genes found in all nucleated cells. Repertoire TCRs were annotated as SARS-CoV-2-specific when V gene, CDR3 amino acid sequence and J gene were exactly matched to a known reactive TCR set. The reference SARS-CoV-2 TCR set came from MIRA and was filtered for enrichment in COVID-19-positive ImmuneCODE repertoires, removing public or cross-reactive TCRs. Drawing on the MIRA antigens, annotated TCRs were analysed further at the level of specific ORF or position within ORF. Depth was the summed frequency of annotated unique rearrangements, while breadth was defined as annotated unique rearrangements over total unique productive rearrangements. Two-sided Wilcoxon rank-sum tests were used to compare TCR breadth between groups. Held by TCRdb, this immuneACCESS table contains in-frame sequences only and omits some clones. Under half of the omission traces to an unresolved V gene where checked; the cause of the rest is unknown. That table supplies the V and J calls and clone size; D and trimming were determined from the DNA. The sample table contains around 270,000 clones; only one count was recorded for approximately 90% of them. In total, the top ten clones hold 2.9% of the sample.

This specimen's treatment or condition label, interpreted: roughly 19 received Ad26.COV2.S at low or high dose, single or two shots; five or six received placebo; per-sample allocation not given. For vaccine and placebo recipients, the sequenced repertoires came from samples collected on day 63 after the first injection. Between 29 July and 7 August 2020, Cohort 1b enrolled 25 adults aged 18-55 years at one site in Boston, USA. As a vaccine, Ad26.COV2.S was a replication-incompetent adenovirus type 26 vector that expressed a prefusion-stabilized SARS-CoV-2 spike protein derived from the original Wuhan strain. V drops 7 bases and J drops 3 bases, leaving 22 bases in between. The CDR3 runs 17 residues from the cysteine to the phenylalanine. This entry keeps only the CDR3 DNA: 51 bases, framed from base 1. Looking up the germline V gene (reference sequence) yields CDR1 LNHDA and CDR2 SQIVND.

The clonotype originates from a person aged 18 to 65 who received the Ad26.COV2.S COVID-19 vaccine or a placebo. The V and J segments used are TRBV19 and TRBJ2-1; the D gene could be either TRBD1 or TRBD2, each agreeing at 5 bases. This specimen consisted of peripheral blood, obtained in a trial of Ad26.COV2.S vaccine versus placebo. The CDR3 corresponds to CASILEGVPGRYNEQFF. The DNA reads TGTGCCAGTATCCTTGAGGGTGTACCGGGACGCTACAATGAGCAGTTCTTC.